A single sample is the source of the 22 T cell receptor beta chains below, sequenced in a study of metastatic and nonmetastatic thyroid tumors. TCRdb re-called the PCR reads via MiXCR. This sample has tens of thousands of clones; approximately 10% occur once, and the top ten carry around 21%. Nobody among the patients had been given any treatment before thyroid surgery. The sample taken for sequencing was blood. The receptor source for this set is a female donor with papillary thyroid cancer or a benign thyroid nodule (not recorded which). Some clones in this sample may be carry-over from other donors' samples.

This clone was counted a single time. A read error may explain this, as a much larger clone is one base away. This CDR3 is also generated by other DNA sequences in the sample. This CDR3 reads CASSFHPRNTGELFF. CDR3 bases: TGTGCCAGCAGCTTCCACCCGAGGAACACCGGTGAGCTGTTTTTT. The V and J genes are TRBV9 and TRBJ2-2, with D hard to call. In germline, CDR1 is SGDLS, CDR2 YYNGEE. The CDR3 extends over 15 amino acids.

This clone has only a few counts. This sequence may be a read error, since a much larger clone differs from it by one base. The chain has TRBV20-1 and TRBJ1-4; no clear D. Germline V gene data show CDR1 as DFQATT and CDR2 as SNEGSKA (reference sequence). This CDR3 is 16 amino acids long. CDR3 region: CNTRADEGAEGEKLFF. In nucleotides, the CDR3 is TGCAATACTAGAGCGGATGAAGGAGCCGAAGGGGAAAAACTGTTTTTT.

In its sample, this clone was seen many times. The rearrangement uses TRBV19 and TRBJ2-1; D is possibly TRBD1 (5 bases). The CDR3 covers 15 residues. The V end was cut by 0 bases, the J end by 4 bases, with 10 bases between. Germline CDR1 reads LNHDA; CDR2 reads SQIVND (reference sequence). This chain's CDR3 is CASSIDHGAYNEQFF. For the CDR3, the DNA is TGTGCCAGTAGTATAGATCATGGGGCTTACAATGAGCAGTTCTTC.

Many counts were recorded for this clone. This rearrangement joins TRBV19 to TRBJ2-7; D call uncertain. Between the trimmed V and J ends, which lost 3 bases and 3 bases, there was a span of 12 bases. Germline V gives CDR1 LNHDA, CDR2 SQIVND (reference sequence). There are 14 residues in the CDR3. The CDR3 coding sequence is TGTGCCAGTAGTATTATGGCGCACCACTACGAGCAGTACTTC. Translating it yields CASSIMAHHYEQYF.

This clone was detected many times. CDR3 sequence (DNA): TGTGCCAGTGGGGAAATGGACAGGGGGGATGAAAAACTGTTTTTT. Translation: CASGEMDRGDEKLFF. The chain is built from TRBV19 and TRBJ1-4; 10 bases map to TRBD1. Per the germline V gene, CDR1 is LNHDA and CDR2 is SQIVND (reference sequence). The CDR3 consists of 15 residues. V lost 8 bases to trimming and J lost 6 bases; unmatched junction nucleotides: 9.

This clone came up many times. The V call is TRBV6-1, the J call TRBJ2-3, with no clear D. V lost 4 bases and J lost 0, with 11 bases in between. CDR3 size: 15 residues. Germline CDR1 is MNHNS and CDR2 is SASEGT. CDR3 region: CASSGTGHSTDTQYF. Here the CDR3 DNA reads TGTGCCAGCAGTGGAACTGGCCATAGCACAGATACGCAGTATTTT.

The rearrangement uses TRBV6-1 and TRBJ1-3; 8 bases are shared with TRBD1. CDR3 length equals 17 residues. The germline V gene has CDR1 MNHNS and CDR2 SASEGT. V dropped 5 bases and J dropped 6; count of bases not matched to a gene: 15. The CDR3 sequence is CASSKRQGKWTVNTIYF. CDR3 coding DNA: TGTGCCAGCAGTAAAAGACAGGGGAAATGGACTGTAAACACCATATATTTT.

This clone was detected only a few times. DNA of the CDR3: TGTGCCAGCAACTCGGGGAAATACGAGCAGTACTTC. Its protein is CASNSGKYEQYF. The chain couples TRBV6-1 to TRBJ2-7, with D possibly matching TRBD2 (5 bases). The CDR3 is 12 residues long. Germline-derived CDR1 and CDR2 are MNHNS and SASEGT. V lost 7 bases to trimming and J lost 4 bases, with 11 bases between them.

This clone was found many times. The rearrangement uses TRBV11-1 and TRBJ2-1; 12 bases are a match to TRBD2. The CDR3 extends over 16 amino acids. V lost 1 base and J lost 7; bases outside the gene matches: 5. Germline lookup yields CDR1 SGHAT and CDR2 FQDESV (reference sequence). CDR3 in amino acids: CASSLGWTSGINEQFF. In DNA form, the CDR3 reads TGTGCCAGCAGCTTAGGATGGACTAGCGGGATAAATGAGCAGTTCTTC.

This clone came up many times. Written as DNA, the CDR3 is TGTGCCAGCAGCTTAGGTTTGGTAGCCGGGAAAAACATTCAGTACTTC. Translating it yields CASSLGLVAGKNIQYF. J is TRBJ2-4 and V is TRBV11-3; D not resolved. Germline V lookup: CDR1 SGHNT, CDR2 YENEEA. This CDR3 comprises 16 residues. Trimming removed 1 base at V and 4 bases at J, with 14 bases between.

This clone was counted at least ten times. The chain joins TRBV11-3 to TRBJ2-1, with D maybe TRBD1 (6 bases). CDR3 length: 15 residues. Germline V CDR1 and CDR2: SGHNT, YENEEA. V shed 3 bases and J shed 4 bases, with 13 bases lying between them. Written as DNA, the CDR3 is TGTGCCAGCAGCTTCAGGGGAGAGGGATACAATGAGCAGTTCTTC. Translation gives CASSFRGEGYNEQFF.

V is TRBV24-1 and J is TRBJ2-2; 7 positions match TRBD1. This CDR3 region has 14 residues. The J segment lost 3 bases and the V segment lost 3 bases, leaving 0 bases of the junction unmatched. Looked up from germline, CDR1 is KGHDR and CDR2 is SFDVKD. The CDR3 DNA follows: TGTGCCACCAGTGATGGACAGGACACCGGGGAGCTGTTTTTT. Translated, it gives CATSDGQDTGELFF.

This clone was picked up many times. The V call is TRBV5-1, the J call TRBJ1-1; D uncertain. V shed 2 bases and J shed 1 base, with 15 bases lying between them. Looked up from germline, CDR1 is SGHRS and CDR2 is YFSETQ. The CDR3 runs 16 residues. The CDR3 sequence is CASSFGRPVRNTEAFF. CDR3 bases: TGCGCCAGCAGCTTCGGGCGACCGGTAAGGAACACTGAAGCTTTCTTT. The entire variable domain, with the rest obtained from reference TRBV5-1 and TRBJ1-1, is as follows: KAGVTQTPRYLIKTRGQQVTLSCSPISGHRSVSWYQQTPGQGLQFLFEYFSETQRNKGNFPGRFSGRQFSNSRSEMNVSTLELGDSALYLCASSFGRPVRNTEAFFGQGTRLTVV.

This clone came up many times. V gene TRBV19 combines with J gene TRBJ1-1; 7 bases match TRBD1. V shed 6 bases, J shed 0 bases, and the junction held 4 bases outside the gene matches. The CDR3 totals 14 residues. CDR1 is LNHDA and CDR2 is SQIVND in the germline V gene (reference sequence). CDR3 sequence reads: CASSPGQLNTEAFF. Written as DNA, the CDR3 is TGTGCCAGTAGCCCGGGACAGTTGAACACTGAAGCTTTCTTT.

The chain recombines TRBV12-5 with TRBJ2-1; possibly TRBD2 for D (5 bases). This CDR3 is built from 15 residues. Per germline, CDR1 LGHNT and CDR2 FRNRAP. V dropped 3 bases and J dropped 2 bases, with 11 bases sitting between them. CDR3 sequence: CASGFGISAYNEQFF. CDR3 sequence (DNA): TGTGCTAGTGGTTTCGGGATAAGTGCCTACAATGAGCAGTTCTTC.

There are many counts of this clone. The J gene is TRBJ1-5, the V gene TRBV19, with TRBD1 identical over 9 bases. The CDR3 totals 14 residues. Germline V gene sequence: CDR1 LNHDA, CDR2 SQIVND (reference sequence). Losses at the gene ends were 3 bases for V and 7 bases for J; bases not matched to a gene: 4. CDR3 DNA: TGTGCCAGTAGTATTGGACAGGGGTACCAGCCCCAGCATTTT. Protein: CASSIGQGYQPQHF.

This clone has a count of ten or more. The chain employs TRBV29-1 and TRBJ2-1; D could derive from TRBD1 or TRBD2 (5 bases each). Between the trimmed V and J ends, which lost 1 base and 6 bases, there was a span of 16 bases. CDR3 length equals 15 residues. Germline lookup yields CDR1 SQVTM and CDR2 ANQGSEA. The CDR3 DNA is TGCAGCGTTGAAGGAGGGGTTGGATCAAGCAATGAGCAGTTCTTC. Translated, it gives CSVEGGVGSSNEQFF.

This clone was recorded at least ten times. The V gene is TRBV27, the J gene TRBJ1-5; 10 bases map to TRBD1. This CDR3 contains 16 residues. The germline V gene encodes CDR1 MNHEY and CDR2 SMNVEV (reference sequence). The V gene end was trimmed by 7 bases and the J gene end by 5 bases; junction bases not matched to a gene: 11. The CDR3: CASTLTGTGVDQPQHF. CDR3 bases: TGTGCCAGCACCTTGACCGGGACAGGGGTTGATCAGCCCCAGCATTTT.

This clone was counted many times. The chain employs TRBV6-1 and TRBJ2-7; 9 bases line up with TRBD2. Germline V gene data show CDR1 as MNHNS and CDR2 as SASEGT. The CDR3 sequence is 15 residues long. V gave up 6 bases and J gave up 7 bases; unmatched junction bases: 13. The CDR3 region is CASSRGLAGAEEQYF. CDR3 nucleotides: TGTGCCAGCAGCCGAGGTTTAGCGGGAGCGGAGGAGCAGTACTTC.

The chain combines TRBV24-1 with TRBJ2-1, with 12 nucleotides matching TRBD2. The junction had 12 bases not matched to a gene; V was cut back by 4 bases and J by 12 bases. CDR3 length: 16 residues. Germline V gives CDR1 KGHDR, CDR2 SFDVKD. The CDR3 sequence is CATSDPVLAGGERQFF. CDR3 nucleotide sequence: TGTGCCACCAGTGACCCAGTACTAGCGGGAGGCGAGAGGCAGTTCTTC.

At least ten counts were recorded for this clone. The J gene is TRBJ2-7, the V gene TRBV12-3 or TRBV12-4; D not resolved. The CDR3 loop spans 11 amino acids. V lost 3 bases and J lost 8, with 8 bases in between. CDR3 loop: CASSLGAQQYF. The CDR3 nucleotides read TGTGCCAGCAGTTTGGGCGCTCAGCAGTACTTC.

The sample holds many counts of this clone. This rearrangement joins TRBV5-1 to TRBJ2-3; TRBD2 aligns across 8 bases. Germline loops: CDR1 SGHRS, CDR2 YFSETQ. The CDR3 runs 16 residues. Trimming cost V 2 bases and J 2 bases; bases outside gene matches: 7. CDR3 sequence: CASSLNSGTITDTQYF. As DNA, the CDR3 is TGCGCCAGCAGCTTAAATAGCGGGACCATCACAGATACGCAGTATTTT.